The 15 T cell receptor beta chains given below trace back to one sample, sequenced in a study of chemoradiotherapy in HPV16-positive cancers (dated by TCRdb to between 2022 and 2023). Libraries were made using the immunoSEQ multiplex PCR assay. TCRdb limited this immuneACCESS table to in-frame rearrangements with V and J called. A share of clones is missing; checked studies link under half to unresolved V genes, and the rest is unexplained. This sample lists about 24,000 clones; roughly 84% were detected once. Together, the top ten hold around 5% of the sample. This material consisted of blood, taken from a patient who underwent chemoradiotherapy. These receptors all stem from a human donor with HPV-associated anogenital cancer.

The chain links TRBV27 to TRBJ2-7; 9 positions agree with TRBD1. The germline V gene encodes CDR1 MNHEY and CDR2 SMNVEV (reference sequence). Trimming took 5 bases from V and 6 from J; bases not matched to a gene: 5. The CDR3 totals 13 residues. In DNA form, the CDR3 reads TGTGCCAGCAGTCGACGGGACAGGGCCGAGCAGTACTTC. It is translated as CASSRRDRAEQYF.

This clone was observed once. The rearrangement joins TRBV10-2 to TRBJ2-5; TRBD2 agrees at 7 bases. V lost 0 bases to trimming and J lost 3 bases; unmatched junction nucleotides: 7. The CDR3 runs 16 residues. The germline CDR1 and CDR2 sequences are WSHSY and SAAADI. CDR3 DNA sequence: TGCGCCAGCAGTGAGTCAGCGGGGAAAATAGAAGAGACCCAGTACTTC. Encoded protein: CASSESAGKIEETQYF.

CDR3 nucleotides: TGTGCCAGCAGCCCTCACGGCACAGATACGCAGTATTTT. It specifies CASSPHGTDTQYF. This chain uses TRBV5-5 with TRBJ2-3, with unresolved D. This CDR3 has 13 amino acids. Germline CDR1 SGHKS, CDR2 YYEKEE (reference sequence). V gave up 4 bases and J gave up 1 base, with 7 bases separating them.

The chain recombines TRBV7-2 with TRBJ2-7; D is possibly TRBD2 (6 bases). Per germline, CDR1 SGHTA and CDR2 FQGNSA. Trimming took 3 bases from V and 3 from J, leaving 18 bases between them. There are 16 residues in the CDR3. The CDR3 DNA is TGTGCCAGCAGCTTGCGGCTGGCCGGGAGTAACTACGAGCAGTACTTC. Its protein is CASSLRLAGSNYEQYF. The whole variable domain, filled in from reference TRBV7-2 and TRBJ2-7, reads GAGVSQSPSNKVTEKGKDVELRCDPISGHTALYWYRQSLGQGLEFLIYFQGNSAPDKSGLPSDRFSAERTGGSVSTLTIQRTQQEDSAVYLCASSLRLAGSNYEQYFGPGTRLTVT.

V gene TRBV29-1 combines with J gene TRBJ2-3; D possibly corresponds to TRBD2 (7 bases). This CDR3 has 13 amino acids. CDR1 and CDR2 from the germline V gene are SQVTM and ANQGSEA. The V end lost 5 bases, the J end lost 3 bases, and 12 bases lay between the germline ends. CDR3 DNA: TGCAGCGTTTGGGGGGGGCTAACAGATACGCAGTATTTT. Its translation is CSVWGGLTDTQYF.

CDR3 loop: CASSVTGTVSYNEQFF. In DNA, the CDR3 is TGTGCCAGCAGCGTAACCGGGACAGTCTCCTACAATGAGCAGTTCTTC. The rearrangement joins TRBV9 to TRBJ2-1; TRBD1 agrees at 7 bases. This CDR3 has 16 amino acids. CDR1 is SGDLS, CDR2 YYNGEE, per germline. With V trimmed by 1 base and J by 0 bases, 4 bases remained unmatched.

The chain links TRBV6-5 to TRBJ2-6; TRBD1 matches at 7 bases. The germline CDR1 and CDR2 sequences are MNHEY and SVGAGI. V shed 6 bases, J shed 3 bases, and the junction held 5 bases outside the gene matches. The CDR3 consists of 15 residues. The CDR3 region has the DNA TGTGCCAGCAGACCCACAGGGGTTGGGGCCAACGTCCTGACTTTC. This encodes CASRPTGVGANVLTF.

This chain connects TRBV5-1 to TRBJ2-2; 8 bases match TRBD2. V lost 4 bases and J lost 2; bases outside the gene matches: 4. The CDR3 consists of 15 residues. Germline lookup yields CDR1 SGHRS and CDR2 YFSETQ. The CDR3 sequence is CASSLSGSNTGELFF. The CDR3 DNA follows: TGCGCCAGCAGCCTGAGCGGGAGTAACACCGGGGAGCTGTTTTTT.

This chain links TRBV10-1 with TRBJ1-6, with D tentatively TRBD1 (6 bases). CDR1 WNHNN and CDR2 SYGVQD come from the germline V gene (reference sequence). V lost 1 base to trimming and J lost 5 bases, with 18 bases between them. The length of the CDR3 is 18 residues. The CDR3 reads CASSEWDIGQRHNSPLHF. In nucleotides, the CDR3 is TGCGCCAGCAGTGAGTGGGACATCGGACAGAGGCATAATTCACCCCTCCACTTT.

The chain uses TRBV29-1 and TRBJ2-1, with 7 bases lining up with TRBD2. Per germline, CDR1 SQVTM and CDR2 ANQGSEA. The V and J ends lost 6 bases and 9 bases, in that order; junction bases with no gene match: 17. The CDR3 runs 15 residues. The CDR3 sequence is CSVVVGASGLGEQFF. CDR3 DNA sequence: TGCAGCGTGGTAGTTGGGGCTAGCGGCCTCGGTGAGCAGTTCTTC.

Turning to this clone: The sample holds other DNA sequences that translate to the same CDR3. The chain combines TRBV7-2 with TRBJ2-1; D not certain. Trimming stripped 4 bases from V and 0 bases from J, with 10 bases between. Germline-derived CDR1 and CDR2 are SGHTA and FQGNSA. The CDR3 loop spans 15 amino acids. The DNA for the CDR3 is TGTGCCAGCAGCTCGCCGAGTAGCTCCTACAATGAGCAGTTCTTC. Amino acid sequence: CASSSPSSSYNEQFF.

This clone was observed a single time. The chain has TRBV5-1 and TRBJ2-3, with 14 positions matching TRBD2. V was pared by 1 base and J by 0 bases, with 7 bases of the junction left unmatched. The CDR3 length is 19 residues. Germline lookup yields CDR1 SGHRS and CDR2 YFSETQ. CDR3 region: CASSLRTSGGYPSTDTQYF. DNA of the CDR3: TGCGCCAGCAGCTTGAGGACTAGCGGGGGGTATCCTAGCACAGATACGCAGTATTTT.

The gene calls are TRBV4-1 and TRBJ2-5, with 11 positions matching TRBD2. Germline lookup yields CDR1 MGHRA and CDR2 YSYEKL. V lost 7 bases to trimming and J lost 3 bases; unmatched junction nucleotides: 10. This CDR3 is built from 16 residues. Written as DNA, the CDR3 is TGCGCCAGCAAGCTCGGACTAGCGGGTCTTAAAGAGACCCAGTACTTC. Translated, it gives CASKLGLAGLKETQYF.

For the CDR3, the DNA is TGTGCCAGTAGTATTGAAGGGGTGGCGAATGAAAAACTGTTTTTT. This encodes CASSIEGVANEKLFF. The gene calls are TRBV19 and TRBJ1-4; perhaps TRBD1 as D (5 bases). Germline assignment: CDR1 LNHDA and CDR2 SQIVND (reference sequence). The CDR3 totals 15 residues. The V end was cut by 3 bases, the J end by 5 bases, with 13 bases between.

The V and J genes are TRBV7-8 and TRBJ2-5, with a tentative D call TRBD2 (6 bases). CDR1 and CDR2 from the germline V gene are SGHVS and FQNEAQ. There are 16 residues in the CDR3. V lost 2 bases to trimming and J lost 2 bases, with 15 bases between them. The CDR3 here is CASSLSGSGRQETQYF. CDR3 nucleotides: TGTGCCAGCAGCTTATCCGGGTCGGGGAGGCAAGAGACCCAGTACTTC. The variable domain in full, completed from reference TRBV7-8 and TRBJ2-5, reads GAGVSQSPRYKVAKRGQDVALRCDPISGHVSLFWYQQALGQGPEFLTYFQNEAQLDKSGLPSDRFFAERPEGSVSTLKIQRTQQEDSAVYLCASSLSGSGRQETQYFGPGTRLLVL.